The rows below give T cell receptor beta chains drawn from one sample of a study of cytomegalovirus exposure and HLA in healthy donors. The method was immunoSEQ multiplex PCR; TCRdb's version includes in-frame clones alone and lacks a portion of them. The data contain some 110,000 clones, around 80% of them singletons. The sample comprised PBMCs. The receptors shown here come from a man aged 40-49 years in good health and CMV-seronegative. Each CDR3 is given without its conserved first and last residue. Each record gives: J gene, V gene, CDR3 protein.

TRBJ2-3,TRBV9,ASGGGTDTQY
-,TRBV29-1,SVRTGGGGEQY
TRBJ2-3,TRBV5-4,ASSLRAGALDTQY
TRBJ2-5,TRBV7-2,ASSRGGAQETQY
TRBJ2-3,TRBV7-3,ASSLGTATDTQY
TRBJ1-5,TRBV6-5,ASRGQGQGQPQH
TRBJ2-2,TRBV7-6,ASSLAVDSTGELF
TRBJ2-7,TRBV6-5,ASSSPVQGNAYEQY
TRBJ2-2,TRBV11-2,ASSQTQGKAGELF
TRBJ2-2,TRBV27,ASSFSSGGGELF
TRBJ1-2,TRBV7-2,ASSTQTGNYGYT
TRBJ2-3,TRBV2,ASIKESLAPDTQY
TRBJ2-5,TRBV9,ASSQTVQETQY
TRBJ1-1,TRBV6-1,ASSEPGRGPEAF
TRBJ2-6,TRBV6-1,ASSERGSGANVLT
TRBJ1-2,TRBV9,ASSATPGQGAHGYT
TRBJ1-1,TRBV5-1,ASSLRTGEGEAF
TRBJ2-5,TRBV5-1,ASSLEGTGEETQY
TRBJ1-2,TRBV6-5,ASSYSNQGRDGYT
TRBJ1-1,TRBV2,ASSRQGSSTEAF
TRBJ2-5,TRBV5-6,ASSLAIGGGVQETQY
TRBJ1-1,TRBV2,ASSGGMMATEAF
TRBJ2-1,TRBV11-2,ASSSWDRVNNEQF